The 12 T cell receptor beta chains presented below share a single source sample, sequenced in a study of shared clonotypes between healthy human individuals. Only in-frame clones appear in the TCRdb table, and some are missing; sequencing was by immunoSEQ multiplex PCR. The table records over a million clones, approximately 98.5% of them present only once. Material for sequencing was naive CD4+ T cells sorted from blood. Subset described: CD45RA+ positively selected. The receptor source for this set is a man aged 25 to 45 in good health.

To note about this clone: One junction end does not reproduce the germline sequence, and a read error may be involved. V gene TRBV5-1 combines with J gene TRBJ2-1; 8 bases are a match to TRBD2. The CDR3 consists of 15 residues. Germline V gene lookup returns CDR1 SGHRS and CDR2 YFSETQ. The DNA of the CDR3 is TGCGCCAGCAGCTTCTTAGCGGGATCCTTCAATGAGCAGTTCTTC. Protein product: CASSFLAGSFNEQFF.

This clone has only one observation. V gene TRBV28 combines with J gene TRBJ1-2; D call uncertain. Germline loops: CDR1 MDHEN, CDR2 SYDVKM. This CDR3 is 15 amino acids long. CDR3 sequence reads: CGTRTPTPTNYGYTF. The CDR3 nucleotides are TGTGGGACCAGGACCCCTACTCCCACTAACTATGGCTACACCTTC.

This chain joins TRBV30 and TRBJ2-1; 12 bases map to TRBD2. The germline V gene encodes CDR1 GTSNPN and CDR2 SVGIG (reference sequence). This CDR3 has 18 residues. The trim removed 2 bases at V and 0 bases at J, leaving 8 bases unmatched. DNA for the CDR3: TGTGCCTGGAGTACCAGAGGACTAGCGGGGAGCTCCTACAATGAGCAGTTCTTC. Residues: CAWSTRGLAGSSYNEQFF.

The gene calls are TRBV29-1 and TRBJ2-6; D possibly corresponds to TRBD1 (5 bases). Germline CDR1 reads SQVTM; CDR2 reads ANQGSEA. This CDR3 is built from 17 residues. V lost 4 bases and J lost 0, with 16 bases in between. DNA for the CDR3: TGCAGCGTTGGTCTTGGGCCAGGGCGCTCTGGGGCCAACGTCCTGACTTTC. It translates to CSVGLGPGRSGANVLTF.

This chain links TRBV28 with TRBJ1-2, with no clear D. The CDR3 runs to 14 residues. Between the trimmed V and J ends, which lost 3 bases and 4 bases, there was a span of 12 bases. Germline loops: CDR1 MDHEN, CDR2 SYDVKM. CDR3 nucleotides: TGTGCCAGCAGTTTCCCAGGTTTTGGCTATGGCTACACCTTC. Protein sequence: CASSFPGFGYGYTF.

The CDR3 region is CASSSQGGDEQFF. In DNA, the CDR3 is TGTGCCAGCAGCTCACAGGGGGGGGATGAGCAGTTCTTC. The V call is TRBV5-4, the J call TRBJ2-1; D may be TRBD1 (8 bases). Trimming left V 3 bases short and J 8 bases short, with 12 bases between. Germline values: CDR1 SGHNT, CDR2 YYREEE (reference sequence). This CDR3 has 13 amino acids.

This chain uses TRBV29-1 with TRBJ2-7; D possibly corresponds to TRBD2 (7 bases). Trimming stripped 0 bases from V and 7 bases from J, with 13 bases between. This CDR3 has 13 residues. Germline assignment: CDR1 SQVTM and CDR2 ANQGSEA. Here the CDR3 DNA reads TGCAGCGTTGAAGATCTGGGGAGGGGGGAGCAGTACTTC. Translating gives CSVEDLGRGEQYF.

The chain uses TRBV5-1 and TRBJ2-1; D not certain. Germline CDR1 is SGHRS and CDR2 is YFSETQ. Trimming removed 0 bases from V and 6 bases from J, with 4 bases in between. The CDR3 has 12 residues. The CDR3 nucleotides are TGCGCCAGCAGCTTGGTTATCAATGAGCAGTTCTTC. Residues: CASSLVINEQFF.

In regard to this clone: Within the sample, other DNA sequences also encode this same CDR3. The V call is TRBV5-4, the J call TRBJ1-1, with 7 bases matching TRBD1. The length of the CDR3 is 14 residues. The V and J ends lost 0 bases and 4 bases, in that order; junction bases with no gene match: 3. Germline assignment: CDR1 SGHNT and CDR2 YYREEE (reference sequence). The DNA for the CDR3 is TGTGCCAGCAGCTTGGGACAGGGAAGCACTGAAGCTTTCTTT. Its protein is CASSLGQGSTEAFF.

DNA of the CDR3: TGTGCCAGCAGTGAAAGGTTCGGACCTTTGGGGAATGAGCAGTTCTTC. Protein sequence: CASSERFGPLGNEQFF. The chain links TRBV6-1 to TRBJ2-1; D uncertain. V was shortened by 2 bases and J by 7 bases, with 18 bases between the two germline ends. The CDR3 is 16 amino acids. The germline CDR1 and CDR2 sequences are MNHNS and SASEGT.

The V and J genes are TRBV4-3 and TRBJ2-7; no clear D gene. With 0 bases removed from V and 5 bases from J, the gap between germline ends came to 8 bases. Germline V gene data show CDR1 as LGHNA and CDR2 as YSLEER. CDR3 size: 13 residues. CDR3: CASSQDLRHEQYF. DNA of the CDR3: TGCGCCAGCAGCCAAGATTTACGTCACGAGCAGTACTTC.

The chain links TRBV7-8 to TRBJ2-1; a weak D match, TRBD2 (5 bases). The germline V and J ends were trimmed by 2 bases and 9 bases, with 23 bases remaining between them. The germline V gene encodes CDR1 SGHVS and CDR2 FQNEAQ. The CDR3 covers 17 residues. Here the CDR3 reads CASSLSPWASSFFEQFF. CDR3 coding DNA: TGTGCCAGCAGCTTAAGTCCCTGGGCTAGCAGTTTCTTTGAGCAGTTCTTC.